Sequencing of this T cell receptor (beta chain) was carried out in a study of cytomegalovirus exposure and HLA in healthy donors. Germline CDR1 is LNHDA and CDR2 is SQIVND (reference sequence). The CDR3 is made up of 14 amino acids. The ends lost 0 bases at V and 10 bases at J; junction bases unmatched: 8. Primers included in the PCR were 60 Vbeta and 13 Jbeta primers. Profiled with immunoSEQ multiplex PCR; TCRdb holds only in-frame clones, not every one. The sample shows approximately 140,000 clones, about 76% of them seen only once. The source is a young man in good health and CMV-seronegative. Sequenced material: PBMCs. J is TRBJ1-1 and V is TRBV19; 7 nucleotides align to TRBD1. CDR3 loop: CASSIDPVRQGAFF. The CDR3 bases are TGTGCCAGTAGTATAGATCCGGTACGACAGGGAGCTTTCTTT.